Below, 29 T cell receptor beta chains from the same sample are listed, as sequenced in a study of blood T cell repertoires in COVID-19. Clones were sequenced by immunoSEQ multiplex PCR, and TCRdb holds only the in-frame ones, with some missing. The table records 150,000 to 190,000 clones, approximately 80% of them present only once. Sequencing was carried out using peripheral blood. These receptors all come from an elderly woman with acute or convalescent COVID-19.

This sequence joins TRBV6-5 and TRBJ2-7; 10 positions agree with TRBD2. The CDR3 has 15 residues. Per germline, CDR1 MNHEY and CDR2 SVGAGI. V shed 8 bases and J 3 bases; nucleotides not matched to a gene: 10. CDR3 in DNA: TGTGCCAGCCCGGGGACTAGCGCAAAGAACTACGAGCAGTACTTC. This translates into CASPGTSAKNYEQYF.

This clone is a singleton in its sample. V usage is TRBV6-6 and J usage is TRBJ1-1; the match to TRBD1 covers 7 bases. Germline CDR1 and CDR2: MNHNY and SVGAGI (reference sequence). Trimming at V came to 6 bases and at J to 3 bases, leaving 7 bases not matched to a gene. The CDR3 covers 14 residues. In nucleotides, the CDR3 is TGTGCCAGCAGCCTGGGACAGTCCCACACTGAAGCTTTCTTT. This translates into CASSLGQSHTEAFF.

J is TRBJ2-7 and V is TRBV7-9; 8 bases match TRBD1. CDR1 is SEHNR and CDR2 is FQNEAQ in the germline V gene (reference sequence). The CDR3 runs 14 residues. The V segment lost 1 base and the J segment 2 bases; nucleotides outside the gene matches: 1. The CDR3 nucleotides read TGTGCCAGCAGCTTAGTGGACAGGGCCTACGAGCAGTACTTC. This encodes CASSLVDRAYEQYF.

This chain joins TRBV3-1 (or the pseudogene TRBV3-2) and TRBJ2-3; 11 bases line up with TRBD2. V gave up 2 bases and J gave up 1 base; unmatched junction bases: 8. The germline V gene has CDR1 LGHDT and CDR2 YNNKEL (reference sequence). The CDR3 runs to 18 residues. The CDR3 coding sequence is TGTGCCAGCAGCCAACTCCTCCCGACTAGCGGGGGCACAGATACGCAGTATTTT. This encodes CASSQLLPTSGGTDTQYF.

This clone has more than one count but fewer than ten. This chain joins TRBV2 and TRBJ1-5; tentative D call: TRBD1 (5 bases). CDR1 is SNHLY, CDR2 FYNNEI, per germline. This CDR3 has 15 residues. V was pared by 2 bases and J by 1 base, with 9 bases between. The CDR3 spells CASSENRQSNQPQHF. The DNA for the CDR3 is TGTGCCAGCAGTGAAAACAGACAGAGCAATCAGCCCCAGCATTTT.

This clone has more than one count but fewer than ten. V usage is TRBV5-1 and J usage is TRBJ2-7; TRBD2 matches 9 bases. The V segment lost 0 bases and the J segment 4 bases; nucleotides outside the gene matches: 5. Germline CDR1 is SGHRS and CDR2 is YFSETQ. The CDR3 extends over 15 amino acids. The CDR3 region is CASSLAGSGSYEQYF. CDR3 sequence (DNA): TGCGCCAGCAGCTTGGCCGGTAGCGGGAGTTACGAGCAGTACTTC.

The chain links TRBV18 to TRBJ1-1, with D unresolved. V was clipped by 3 bases and J by 2 bases, with 10 bases between them. Germline lookup yields CDR1 KGHSH and CDR2 LQKENI. This CDR3 has 14 amino acids. CDR3 nucleotides: TGTGCCAGCTCACCGAGAGAGAGTAACACTGAAGCTTTCTTT. Translated, it gives CASSPRESNTEAFF.

This chain connects TRBV13 to TRBJ2-2; 7 nucleotides match TRBD2. The CDR3 is 17 amino acids. J lost 3 bases, V lost 5 bases, and 12 bases had no gene match. Germline V gene data show CDR1 as PRHDT and CDR2 as FYEKMQ (reference sequence). The CDR3 loop is CASSPVPKGGHTGELFF. In DNA form, the CDR3 reads TGTGCCAGCAGCCCCGTTCCTAAGGGAGGGCACACCGGGGAGCTGTTTTTT.

The count of this clone is one. This rearrangement joins TRBV30 to TRBJ1-5; 7 bases fit TRBD1. Germline CDR1 reads GTSNPN; CDR2 reads SVGIG (reference sequence). V shed 0 bases, J shed 7 bases, and the junction held 0 bases outside the gene matches. The CDR3 length is 12 residues. The CDR3 reads CAWSVQGQPQHF. The CDR3 region has the DNA TGTGCCTGGAGTGTACAGGGGCAGCCCCAGCATTTT.

This clone was seen just once. This rearrangement joins TRBV15 to TRBJ2-5; TRBD1 matches 9 bases. Trimming took 1 base from V and 3 from J; bases not matched to a gene: 9. This CDR3 is 17 amino acids long. Germline lookup yields CDR1 LNHNV and CDR2 YYDKDF (reference sequence). CDR3 nucleotide sequence: TGTGCCACCAGCAGAGGGGGGACAGGGCGAGGAGAAGAGACCCAGTACTTC. Amino acids: CATSRGGTGRGEETQYF.

This chain links TRBV7-2 with TRBJ2-1; 11 bases are a match to TRBD2. This CDR3 spans 18 amino acids. Germline CDR1 SGHTA, CDR2 FQGNSA. V gave up 1 base and J gave up 8 bases; unmatched junction bases: 13. CDR3 region: CASSLGAGFSGRGDEQFF. CDR3 sequence (DNA): TGTGCCAGCAGCTTAGGGGCAGGATTTAGCGGGAGGGGGGATGAGCAGTTCTTC. The complete variable domain, with remaining parts taken from reference TRBV7-2 and TRBJ2-1, reads GAGVSQSPSNKVTEKGKDVELRCDPISGHTALYWYRQSLGQGLEFLIYFQGNSAPDKSGLPSDRFSAERTGGSVSTLTIQRTQQEDSAVYLCASSLGAGFSGRGDEQFFGPGTRLTVL.

This clone was observed a single time. The chain recombines TRBV4-3 with TRBJ2-3; 7 nucleotides align to TRBD1. V lost 0 bases and J lost 4; bases outside the gene matches: 4. Germline V CDR1 and CDR2: LGHNA, YSLEER. The length of the CDR3 is 15 residues. CDR3 loop: CASSQDQGGSDTQYF. The CDR3 DNA reads TGCGCCAGCAGCCAAGATCAAGGGGGCTCAGATACGCAGTATTTT.

This chain uses TRBV14 with TRBJ1-6; the match to TRBD1 covers 7 bases. Trimming removed 4 bases from V and 9 bases from J; junction bases left unmatched: 6. CDR1 SGHDN and CDR2 FVKESK come from the germline V gene. This CDR3 comprises 14 residues. CDR3 sequence: CASSPRQGTSPLHF. CDR3 sequence (DNA): TGTGCCAGCAGCCCCCGACAGGGCACTTCACCCCTCCACTTT.

This clone was seen a handful of times. The V gene is TRBV2, the J gene TRBJ1-2; D is unclear. Germline-derived CDR1 and CDR2 are SNHLY and FYNNEI. The CDR3 has 13 residues. V was pared by 6 bases and J by 8 bases, with 16 bases between. In nucleotides, the CDR3 is TGTGCCAGCAGACTCGACAACGCGGGGGGCTACACCTTC. Amino acid sequence: CASRLDNAGGYTF.

The table lists this clone with a few counts. This sequence joins TRBV6-1 and TRBJ2-3; 11 bases fit TRBD2. There are 18 residues in the CDR3. Germline trimming cut 1 base from V and 6 bases from J; bases unmatched to any gene: 12. Germline CDR1 reads MNHNS; CDR2 reads SASEGT. CDR3 sequence reads: CASSEGVASGRYLDTQYF. The CDR3, as DNA: TGTGCCAGCAGTGAAGGAGTTGCTAGCGGGAGGTATTTGGATACGCAGTATTTT.

This sequence joins TRBV19 and TRBJ1-1, with 10 bases aligning to TRBD1. The CDR3 totals 12 residues. CDR1 is LNHDA, CDR2 SQIVND, per germline (reference sequence). The V gene end was trimmed by 6 bases and the J gene end by 10 bases; junction bases not matched to a gene: 5. The CDR3 reads CASSSRTGGAFF. The CDR3 DNA sequence: TGTGCCAGTAGCTCCAGGACAGGGGGAGCTTTCTTT.

The genes are TRBV30 and TRBJ1-1; 8 nucleotides line up with TRBD1. This CDR3 has 11 residues. CDR1 and CDR2 (germline): GTSNPN, SVGIG (reference sequence). Trimming took 8 bases from V and 5 from J; bases not matched to a gene: 4. In nucleotides, the CDR3 is TGTGCCCAAGGACAGGGTACTGAAGCTTTCTTT. Translated, it gives CAQGQGTEAFF.

J is TRBJ1-3 and V is TRBV4-2; D is ambiguous. This CDR3 has 13 amino acids. Trimming took off 0 bases at V and 4 bases at J, with 4 bases between the two ends. Germline V gene data show CDR1 as LGHNA and CDR2 as YNFKEQ. Here the CDR3 reads CASSQDRGNTIYF. In nucleotides, the CDR3 is TGTGCCAGCAGCCAAGATCGGGGAAACACCATATATTTT.

The V and J genes are TRBV7-8 and TRBJ2-6; 9 positions match TRBD1. The CDR3 loop spans 18 amino acids. Germline trimming cut 6 bases from V and 4 bases from J; bases unmatched to any gene: 13. In germline, CDR1 is SGHVS, CDR2 FQNEAQ. CDR3 amino acids: CASRSWGSQGAGANVLTF. The CDR3 region has the DNA TGTGCCAGCAGGTCGTGGGGATCACAGGGGGCGGGGGCCAACGTCCTGACTTTC.

The chain employs TRBV15 and TRBJ1-3; D call uncertain. Trimming stripped 0 bases from V and 0 bases from J, with 18 bases between. This CDR3 contains 19 residues. The germline V gene encodes CDR1 LNHNV and CDR2 YYDKDF (reference sequence). As DNA, the CDR3 is TGTGCCACCAGCAGAGATGGGTCAGGATCCCTCCGCTCTGGAAACACCATATATTTT. Its protein product is CATSRDGSGSLRSGNTIYF.

This chain uses TRBV5-1 with TRBJ2-2, with 8 bases identical to TRBD2. V lost 7 bases, J lost 1 base, and 9 bases stayed unmatched. Germline CDR1 reads SGHRS; CDR2 reads YFSETQ. The CDR3 covers 16 residues. The CDR3 is CASLFIAGMNTGELFF. The CDR3 nucleotides are TGCGCCAGCCTTTTCATAGCGGGGATGAACACCGGGGAGCTGTTTTTT.

CDR3 sequence reads: CASSREWLAGGGQETQYF. The CDR3 DNA reads as TGTGCCAGCTCCCGAGAGTGGCTAGCGGGAGGGGGGCAAGAGACCCAGTACTTC. V is TRBV3-1 (or the pseudogene TRBV3-2) and J is TRBJ2-5; 12 positions agree with TRBD2. The CDR3 runs 18 residues. CDR1 and CDR2 (germline): LGHDT, YNNKEL (reference sequence). Trimming cost V 8 bases and J 2 bases; bases outside gene matches: 15.

The rearrangement uses TRBV7-9 and TRBJ1-1; 9 nucleotides line up with TRBD1. The germline V gene has CDR1 SEHNR and CDR2 FQNEAQ (reference sequence). Unmatched junction bases numbered 22, after V lost 5 bases and J lost 9 bases. This CDR3 contains 18 residues. The CDR3 DNA sequence: TGTGCCAGCAGCGACACCCGGACAGGGGATAGTCGCATTCGGAAAGCTTTCTTT. Its protein product is CASSDTRTGDSRIRKAFF.

The chain employs TRBV19 and TRBJ2-1; a possible D gene is TRBD2 (6 bases). The V gene's germline CDR1 is LNHDA and CDR2 SQIVND (reference sequence). This CDR3 has 15 residues. The germline V and J ends were trimmed by 4 bases and 9 bases, with 19 bases remaining between them. CDR3 bases: TGTGCCAGTAGTACTGGACGGGGGATTATCGGTGAGCAGTTCTTC. Its translation: CASSTGRGIIGEQFF.

This clone was counted once. This rearrangement joins TRBV14 to TRBJ1-1; possible D gene TRBD1, 6 bases. The CDR3 length is 17 residues. Germline V gene lookup returns CDR1 SGHDN and CDR2 FVKESK. Trimming stripped 0 bases from V and 1 base from J, with 15 bases between. CDR3 amino acids: CASSQDYHRAANTEAFF. Here the CDR3 DNA reads TGTGCCAGCAGCCAAGACTACCACAGGGCCGCGAACACTGAAGCTTTCTTT.

Here the CDR3 reads CASSSGTGGQPQHF. The CDR3 nucleotides read TGTGCCAGCAGTTCCGGGACAGGGGGCCAGCCCCAGCATTTT. V and J are TRBV6-5 and TRBJ1-5; 12 nucleotides line up with TRBD1. Unmatched junction bases numbered 2, after V lost 4 bases and J lost 7 bases. Germline CDR1 and CDR2: MNHEY and SVGAGI. The CDR3 sequence is 14 residues long.

The chain recombines TRBV5-1 with TRBJ2-7, with unresolved D. Trimming cost V 3 bases and J 6 bases, with 16 bases left between them. Germline loops: CDR1 SGHRS, CDR2 YFSETQ. The CDR3 sequence is 14 residues long. The CDR3, as DNA: TGCGCCAGCAGCTCGATGGATCGAGGTCGCGAGCAGTACTTC. Its protein product is CASSSMDRGREQYF.

The chain uses TRBV2 and TRBJ1-2, with a weak D call TRBD1 (5 bases). V lost 5 bases to trimming and J lost 8 bases, with 12 bases between them. Germline CDR1 reads SNHLY; CDR2 reads FYNNEI. This CDR3 contains 12 residues. The CDR3 reads CASSRQGEGYTF. The CDR3 DNA reads as TGTGCCAGCAGTCGTCAGGGTGAGGGCTACACCTTC. Supplemented by reference TRBV2 and TRBJ1-2, the full variable domain reads EPEVTQTPSHQVTQMGQEVILRCVPISNHLYFYWYRQILGQKVEFLVSFYNNEISEKSEIFDDQFSVERPDGSNFTLKIRSTKLEDSAMYFCASSRQGEGYTFGSGTRLTVV.

CDR3 bases: TGTGCCAGCAGTGAATCCGACAGATACGAGCAGTACTTC. It specifies CASSESDRYEQYF. The chain is built from TRBV2 and TRBJ2-7; D is possibly TRBD1 (5 bases). Trimming stripped 2 bases from V and 4 bases from J, with 9 bases between. The CDR3 covers 13 residues. The V gene's germline CDR1 is SNHLY and CDR2 FYNNEI. Combining the CDR3 with reference TRBV2 and TRBJ2-7 gives the whole variable domain EPEVTQTPSHQVTQMGQEVILRCVPISNHLYFYWYRQILGQKVEFLVSFYNNEISEKSEIFDDQFSVERPDGSNFTLKIRSTKLEDSAMYFCASSESDRYEQYFGPGTRLTVT.